What follows are 9 T cell receptor beta chains derived from one specimen sequenced in a study of blood T cell repertoires in COVID-19. TCRdb's table, derived via immunoSEQ multiplex PCR, lists solely in-frame clones and lacks some. The table shows 75,000 to 80,000 clones, with around nine tenths occurring only once. Sequences were obtained from peripheral blood. Receptor source: a human donor in a cohort sampled during active COVID-19.

This clone has just a few counts. The genes are TRBV6-5 and TRBJ2-3, with 7 bases identical to TRBD2. The V and J ends lost 7 bases and 6 bases, in that order; junction bases with no gene match: 4. The CDR3 is made up of 12 amino acids. Germline CDR1 MNHEY, CDR2 SVGAGI. CDR3 sequence (DNA): TGTGCCAGCATCTCGACTAGCGATACGCAGTATTTT. It encodes CASISTSDTQYF.

The chain links TRBV5-1 to TRBJ2-7; 9 nucleotides match TRBD1. CDR3 size: 14 residues. Losses at the gene ends were 7 bases for V and 3 bases for J; bases not matched to a gene: 8. CDR1 is SGHRS, CDR2 YFSETQ, per germline. The CDR3: CASAFGTGSYEQYF. The CDR3, as DNA: TGCGCCAGCGCCTTCGGGACAGGGAGCTACGAGCAGTACTTC.

The chain is built from TRBV5-1 and TRBJ2-3, with TRBD1 identical over 7 bases. CDR1 is SGHRS, CDR2 YFSETQ, per germline. V lost 4 bases, J lost 6 bases, and 8 bases stayed unmatched. There are 14 residues in the CDR3. The CDR3 protein is CASSPGQSEDTQYF. DNA of the CDR3: TGCGCCAGCAGCCCGGGACAGTCAGAGGATACGCAGTATTTT.

The chain links TRBV7-2 to TRBJ1-4; D remains ambiguous. Trimming stripped 2 bases from V and 5 bases from J, with 12 bases between. The CDR3 is 15 amino acids. Germline CDR1 is SGHTA and CDR2 is FQGNSA. CDR3 protein: CASSLIVQSNEKLFF. The CDR3, as DNA: TGTGCCAGCAGCTTAATCGTACAGTCAAATGAAAAACTGTTTTTT.

As concerns this clone: Other DNA variants within this sample encode the same CDR3. V usage is TRBV12-3 or TRBV12-4 and J usage is TRBJ2-5; no firm D call. CDR3 length equals 13 residues. Trimming shortened V by 1 base and J by 2 bases, and 5 bases separated the two germline ends. CDR3 coding DNA: TGTGCCAGCAGTTTAGGCAGGCAAGAGACCCAGTACTTC. Protein: CASSLGRQETQYF.

The J gene is TRBJ2-7, the V gene TRBV7-9; no clear D gene. Trimming shortened V by 3 bases and J by 4 bases, and 4 bases separated the two germline ends. CDR3 length: 11 residues. Germline V gene sequence: CDR1 SEHNR, CDR2 FQNEAQ (reference sequence). The CDR3 bases are TGTGCCAGCAGCTTGTCTTACGAGCAGTACTTC. It translates to CASSLSYEQYF.

V gene TRBV7-3 combines with J gene TRBJ2-2; no definite D call. Germline V gene lookup returns CDR1 SGHTA and CDR2 FQGTGA. The CDR3 sequence is 15 residues long. V was clipped by 3 bases and J by 1 base, with 9 bases between them. CDR3 loop: CASSFYGENTGELFF. The CDR3 DNA follows: TGTGCCAGCAGCTTCTACGGAGAGAACACCGGGGAGCTGTTTTTT.

The chain couples TRBV24-1 to TRBJ1-5; D remains unclear. CDR1 is KGHDR and CDR2 is SFDVKD in the germline V gene. The CDR3 loop spans 14 amino acids. The V and J ends lost 1 base and 6 bases respectively, with 9 bases between them. The CDR3 loop is CATSDFDTAQPQHF. CDR3 DNA: TGTGCCACCAGTGATTTTGACACCGCTCAGCCCCAGCATTTT.

J is TRBJ2-7 and V is TRBV24-1, with 14 bases identical to TRBD2. This CDR3 has 17 residues. Germline CDR1 and CDR2: KGHDR and SFDVKD. Trimming at V came to 5 bases and at J to 3 bases, leaving 8 bases not matched to a gene. In DNA form, the CDR3 reads TGTGCCACCAGTGTTCTCGGGACTAGCGGGAGTATCTACGAGCAGTACTTC. It yields the protein CATSVLGTSGSIYEQYF.